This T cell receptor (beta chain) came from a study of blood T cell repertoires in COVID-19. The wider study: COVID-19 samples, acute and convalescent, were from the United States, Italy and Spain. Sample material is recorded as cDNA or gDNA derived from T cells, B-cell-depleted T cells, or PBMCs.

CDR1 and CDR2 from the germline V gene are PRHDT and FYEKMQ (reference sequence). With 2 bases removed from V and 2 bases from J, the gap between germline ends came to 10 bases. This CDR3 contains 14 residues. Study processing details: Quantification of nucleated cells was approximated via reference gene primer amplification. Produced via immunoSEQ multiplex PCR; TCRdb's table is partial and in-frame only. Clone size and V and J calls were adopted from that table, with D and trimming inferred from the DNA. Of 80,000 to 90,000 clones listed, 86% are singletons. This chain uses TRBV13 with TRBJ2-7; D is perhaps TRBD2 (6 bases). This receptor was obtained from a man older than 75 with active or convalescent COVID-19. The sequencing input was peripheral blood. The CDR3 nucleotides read TGTGCCAGCAGCTTAATAGCGGTCCCCTACGAGCAGTACTTC. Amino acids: CASSLIAVPYEQYF.